The 23 T cell receptor beta chains reported below all come from one sample, sequenced in a study of control samples from healthy donors and cancer patients. Here immunoSEQ multiplex PCR was the method, and the copy in TCRdb shows in-frame clones only, minus some. The repertoire has around 110,000 clones, 88% of them found once; the top ten carry approximately 2.3%. Sequenced input: blood. These receptors were taken from a woman aged 70-85 years in good health.

J is TRBJ1-5 and V is TRBV10-2; D might be TRBD1 (6 bases). Germline V gene data show CDR1 as WSHSY and CDR2 as SAAADI. V was pared by 5 bases and J by 4 bases, with 9 bases between. The CDR3 length is 13 residues. The CDR3 loop reads CASSTQGNQPQHF. The CDR3 coding sequence is TGCGCCAGCAGTACACAGGGTAATCAGCCCCAGCATTTT.

The chain is built from TRBV6-1 and TRBJ1-1; 7 nucleotides align to TRBD1. Germline trimming cut 3 bases from V and 6 bases from J; bases unmatched to any gene: 4. Germline V gene sequence: CDR1 MNHNS, CDR2 SASEGT. The length of the CDR3 is 13 residues. The chain's CDR3 is CASSEIGTAEAFF. In nucleotides, the CDR3 is TGTGCCAGCAGTGAGATCGGGACAGCTGAAGCTTTCTTT.

V usage is TRBV15 and J usage is TRBJ2-7; D is uncertain. The V end lost 0 bases, the J end lost 6 bases, and 9 bases lay between the germline ends. The CDR3 contains 13 residues. Germline V lookup: CDR1 LNHNV, CDR2 YYDKDF (reference sequence). CDR3 bases: TGTGCCACCAGCAGAGACACCATAGCCGAGCAGTACTTC. Its translation: CATSRDTIAEQYF.

This chain joins TRBV5-1 and TRBJ1-3; D perhaps matches TRBD1 (5 bases). The length of the CDR3 is 14 residues. V shed 5 bases and J shed 0 bases, with 9 bases lying between them. From germline, CDR1 is SGHRS and CDR2 YFSETQ. The CDR3 sequence: CASRGALSGNTIYF. CDR3 coding DNA: TGCGCCAGCAGAGGGGCCCTCTCTGGAAACACCATATATTTT.

The chain joins TRBV19 to TRBJ1-5; no clear D gene. Trimming pared 4 bases from V and 5 bases from J, leaving 9 bases between. The CDR3 runs to 13 residues. Germline V gene sequence: CDR1 LNHDA, CDR2 SQIVND (reference sequence). The DNA of the CDR3 is TGTGCCAGTAGTAATCAAGGTGATCAGCCCCAGCATTTT. Translating it yields CASSNQGDQPQHF.

The V call is TRBV18, the J call TRBJ2-7, with D possibly TRBD1 on 6 matching bases. CDR3 length: 13 residues. Trimming left V 4 bases short and J 2 bases short, with 9 bases between. Germline CDR1 KGHSH, CDR2 LQKENI. The CDR3 sequence is CASSQDRTYEQYF. The CDR3 region has the DNA TGTGCCAGCTCACAGGACAGAACCTACGAGCAGTACTTC. The full variable domain, its missing parts supplied by reference TRBV18 and TRBJ2-7, is NAGVMQNPRHLVRRRGQEARLRCSPMKGHSHVYWYRQLPEEGLKFMVYLQKENIIDESGMPKERFSAEFPKEGPSILRIQQVVRGDSAAYFCASSQDRTYEQYFGPGTRLTVT.

This clone was detected a few times. The chain combines TRBV2 with TRBJ2-3; weak D call: TRBD1 (6 bases). CDR1 SNHLY and CDR2 FYNNEI come from the germline V gene. CDR3 length equals 15 residues. V shed 9 bases and J shed 4 bases, with 20 bases lying between them. CDR3 coding DNA: TGTGCCAGGGGGGACGTGGGGGCCAGGTCAGATACGCAGTATTTT. Its translation is CARGDVGARSDTQYF.

The chain combines TRBV4-1 with TRBJ1-1; the match to TRBD1 covers 7 bases. The V gene end was trimmed by 3 bases and the J gene end by 0 bases; junction bases not matched to a gene: 7. This CDR3 is 16 amino acids long. Germline-derived CDR1 and CDR2 are MGHRA and YSYEKL. The CDR3 sequence: CASSHTRGGMNTEAFF. The DNA of the CDR3 is TGCGCCAGCAGCCATACCAGGGGGGGAATGAACACTGAAGCTTTCTTT.

The CDR3 protein is CASSLEGGTGWNEQFF. Here the CDR3 DNA reads TGTGCCAGCAGTTTAGAGGGGGGGACAGGGTGGAATGAGCAGTTCTTC. The chain employs TRBV27 and TRBJ2-1; 9 nucleotides line up with TRBD1. The CDR3 length is 16 residues. After removal of 2 bases from V and 7 bases from J, the junction contained 9 bases not matched to a gene. Germline CDR1 is MNHEY and CDR2 is SMNVEV (reference sequence).

This clone showed up just once. The chain carries TRBV5-6 and TRBJ1-1; 8 bases match TRBD1. CDR3 length: 13 amino acids. The germline V gene encodes CDR1 SGHDT and CDR2 YYEEEE. Germline trimming cut 0 bases from V and 5 bases from J; bases unmatched to any gene: 0. The CDR3 spells CASSLDRGTEAFF. The CDR3 coding sequence is TGTGCCAGCAGCTTGGACAGGGGGACTGAAGCTTTCTTT.

V gene TRBV19 combines with J gene TRBJ1-5; D unclear. The CDR3 covers 13 residues. The germline V and J ends were trimmed by 6 bases and 7 bases, with 13 bases remaining between them. Germline V gives CDR1 LNHDA, CDR2 SQIVND (reference sequence). CDR3 region: CASRVRGTQPQHF. The CDR3, as DNA: TGTGCCAGTAGGGTTCGGGGAACCCAGCCCCAGCATTTT.

The CDR3, as DNA: TGTGCCAGCACCCGTGACAGGAGCTCCTACGAGCAGTACTTC. Protein: CASTRDRSSYEQYF. The chain links TRBV5-4 to TRBJ2-7; D might be TRBD1 (6 bases). The CDR3 sequence is 14 residues long. CDR1 SGHNT and CDR2 YYREEE come from the germline V gene (reference sequence). The V and J ends lost 6 bases and 0 bases respectively, with 13 bases between them.

V and J are TRBV27 and TRBJ1-1; D unclear. CDR1 is MNHEY and CDR2 is SMNVEV in the germline V gene (reference sequence). The CDR3 runs 11 residues. V lost 7 bases, J lost 7 bases, and 10 bases lay in between. This chain's CDR3 is CASNPFNEAFF. The CDR3 nucleotides are TGTGCCAGCAACCCCTTCAATGAAGCTTTCTTT.

The chain combines TRBV12-2 with TRBJ2-7; TRBD2, the table's D call, lacks a check against the DNA. TRBV12-2 is classified as a pseudogene. The CDR3 loop spans 17 amino acids. CDR3 amino acids: CASRLGRASGGPVAQYF. In DNA form, the CDR3 reads TGTGCAAGTCGCTTAGGAAGGGCTAGCGGGGGCCCCGTCGCGCAGTACTTC.

This clone appeared a few times. The chain is built from TRBV6-5 and TRBJ1-2; 7 bases map to TRBD1. The J segment lost 8 bases and the V segment lost 2 bases, leaving 8 bases of the junction unmatched. The CDR3 is made up of 14 amino acids. Germline assignment: CDR1 MNHEY and CDR2 SVGAGI. The CDR3 sequence: CASSYTDRANGYTF. The CDR3 DNA reads TGTGCCAGCAGTTACACCGACAGGGCCAACGGCTACACCTTC.

J is TRBJ1-3 and V is TRBV5-1, with D perhaps matching TRBD1 (6 bases). V dropped 3 bases and J dropped 0 bases, with 13 bases sitting between them. The CDR3 has 16 amino acids. Germline V gives CDR1 SGHRS, CDR2 YFSETQ. The CDR3 sequence is CASSWETGSSGNTIYF. In DNA, the CDR3 is TGCGCCAGCAGCTGGGAAACAGGGAGCTCTGGAAACACCATATATTTT. The variable domain in full, with the rest retrieved from reference TRBV5-1 and TRBJ1-3, is KAGVTQTPRYLIKTRGQQVTLSCSPISGHRSVSWYQQTPGQGLQFLFEYFSETQRNKGNFPGRFSGRQFSNSRSEMNVSTLELGDSALYLCASSWETGSSGNTIYFGEGSWLTVV.

This clone was found once. J is TRBJ1-2 and V is TRBV20-1; D call uncertain. CDR3 size: 10 residues. V dropped 6 bases and J dropped 4 bases, with 6 bases sitting between them. Germline V gene sequence: CDR1 DFQATT, CDR2 SNEGSKA (reference sequence). The CDR3 DNA is TGCAGTGCCCTACCCTATGGCTACACCTTC. Translated, it gives CSALPYGYTF.

This sequence joins TRBV9 and TRBJ1-5; D is perhaps TRBD1 (6 bases). This CDR3 contains 15 residues. Trimming shortened V by 6 bases and J by 2 bases, and 15 bases separated the two germline ends. Germline loops: CDR1 SGDLS, CDR2 YYNGEE. CDR3 protein: CASTPGVAGNQPQHF. CDR3 DNA: TGTGCCAGCACCCCAGGGGTGGCGGGCAATCAGCCCCAGCATTTT.

The sample holds one count of this clone. This chain uses TRBV25-1 with TRBJ1-6; no clear D. Trimming removed 3 bases at V and 14 bases at J, with 17 bases between. In germline, CDR1 is MGHDK, CDR2 SYGVNS. CDR3 length equals 14 residues. The CDR3 DNA reads as TGTGCCAGCAGTGAGGTGGGGTCCGTGTCCTCCCTCCACTTT. Its translation is CASSEVGSVSSLHF.

The chain links TRBV18 to TRBJ2-5; 9 positions agree with TRBD1. Germline CDR1 and CDR2: KGHSH and LQKENI. CDR3 length: 15 amino acids. Germline trimming cut 5 bases from V and 4 bases from J; bases unmatched to any gene: 8. CDR3 amino acids: CASSSGTGTRETQYF. CDR3 nucleotides: TGTGCCAGCTCATCAGGGACAGGGACAAGAGAGACCCAGTACTTC.

This clone appeared a few times. V is TRBV7-8 and J is TRBJ2-1; 14 bases are shared with TRBD2. Germline lookup yields CDR1 SGHVS and CDR2 FQNEAQ. The CDR3 is 17 amino acids. Losses at the gene ends were 1 base for V and 7 bases for J; bases not matched to a gene: 6. CDR3 nucleotide sequence: TGTGCCAGCAGCTTAGAGACTAGCGGGGGGGCCTGGAATGAGCAGTTCTTC. It encodes CASSLETSGGAWNEQFF.

V and J are TRBV6-6 and TRBJ2-5, with TRBD2 matching over 8 bases. The germline CDR1 and CDR2 sequences are MNHNY and SVGAGI (reference sequence). CDR3 size: 14 residues. The V gene end was trimmed by 6 bases and the J gene end by 5 bases; junction bases not matched to a gene: 8. The CDR3 coding sequence is TGTGCCAGCAGCCAAGCGGGGGTAGGGGAGACCCAGTACTTC. The encoded protein is CASSQAGVGETQYF.

The chain combines TRBV19 with TRBJ1-3; D gene unclear. V lost 7 bases, J lost 4 bases, and 23 bases lay in between. The CDR3 totals 17 residues. The germline V gene encodes CDR1 LNHDA and CDR2 SQIVND (reference sequence). The CDR3 spells CASNTLEGLSRGNTIYF. The CDR3 DNA is TGTGCCAGTAATACCCTCGAGGGATTATCTCGAGGAAACACCATATATTTT.